Listed below are T cell receptor beta chains from one sample, sequenced in a study of monozygotic twins with inflammatory bowel disease. TCRdb derives one entry per CDR3 protein from the 5' RACE reads, leaving out DNA. This sample's table has some 160,000 distinct CDR3 sequences. Specimen: blood. The receptors shown here come from a human donor with ulcerative colitis or Crohn's disease, or a healthy co-twin of an affected twin (not recorded which). CDR3s include the opening cysteine and the closing phenylalanine or tryptophan.

CDR3aa	j_gene	v_gene
CASSIDRRGGRNQPQHF	TRBJ1-5	TRBV19
CSARVSRKISYEQYF	TRBJ2-7	TRBV20-1
CASSQNREQYF	TRBJ2-7	TRBV5-1
CASSKPGPGADSPLHF	TRBJ1-6	TRBV7-8
CSASLGSTEQYF	TRBJ2-7	TRBV20-1
CASSYQGLTNQPQHF	TRBJ1-5	TRBV6-2/TRBV6-3
CASSQLGGSADGYTF	TRBJ1-2	TRBV7-2
CASSLRSLRTLTYGYTF	TRBJ1-2	TRBV28
CASSYGLLEVEQYF	TRBJ2-7	TRBV6-5
CASSPAGADSPLHF	TRBJ1-6	TRBV7-9